Below, 19 T cell receptor beta chains from the same sample are listed, as sequenced in a study of T cells in Graves' hyperthyroidism and ophthalmopathy. What was amplified from RNA transcripts were TCR beta CDR3 regions. An initial round of RT-PCR targeting the TCR CDR3 relied on the HTBI primer set. TCRdb recomputed calls from the multiplex PCR reads with MiXCR, one row per CDR3 protein. The table records 370,000 or so distinct CDR3 sequences, roughly 25% of them present only once. The sample taken for sequencing was blood. All receptors come from a man in his fifties or sixties with Graves' hyperthyroidism.

This rearrangement joins TRBV4-1 to TRBJ2-7, with D perhaps assigned TRBD1 or TRBD2 (5 bases each). Germline values: CDR1 MGHRA, CDR2 YSYEKL. The CDR3 is made up of 14 amino acids. Trimming shortened V by 0 bases and J by 7 bases, and 13 bases separated the two germline ends. CDR3 sequence reads: CASSQDPAGSEQYF. The CDR3 region has the DNA TGCGCCAGCAGCCAAGATCCGGCAGGGAGTGAGCAGTACTTC.

This clonotype was detected only a few times. The CDR3, as DNA: TGTGCCAGCAGCCCAGGGGTACCCTATGGCTACACCTTC. As protein: CASSPGVPYGYTF. The J gene is TRBJ1-2, the V gene TRBV11-2; maybe TRBD1 (6 bases). With 5 bases removed from V and 4 bases from J, the gap between germline ends came to 11 bases. Germline CDR1 is SGHAT and CDR2 is FQNNGV. The CDR3 spans 13 residues. Full variable domain (outside the CDR3, taken from reference TRBV11-2 and TRBJ1-2): EAGVAQSPRYKIIEKRQSVAFWCNPISGHATLYWYQQILGQGPKLLIQFQNNGVVDDSQLPKDRFSAERLKGVDSTLKIQPAKLEDSAVYLCASSPGVPYGYTFGSGTRLTVV.

J is TRBJ1-2 and V is TRBV28; 7 nucleotides match TRBD1. Germline V gene lookup returns CDR1 MDHEN and CDR2 SYDVKM. The J segment lost 1 base and the V segment lost 6 bases, leaving 8 bases of the junction unmatched. This CDR3 comprises 15 residues. The CDR3 protein is CASRANRGINYGYTF. In DNA form, the CDR3 reads TGTGCCAGCAGGGCCAACAGGGGTATTAACTATGGCTACACCTTC.

V is TRBV6-1 and J is TRBJ2-2; 10 bases agree with TRBD2. The CDR3 has 16 residues. J gave up 2 bases and V 7 bases, and 7 bases lay outside the gene matches. Germline V gene lookup returns CDR1 MNHNS and CDR2 SASEGT. CDR3 nucleotide sequence: TGTGCCAGCAAGCCAGCGGGAGGGCTAAACACCGGGGAGCTGTTTTTT. Translating it yields CASKPAGGLNTGELFF.

This chain links TRBV3-1 with TRBJ1-1; no clear D gene. In germline, CDR1 is LGHDT, CDR2 YNNKEL (reference sequence). CDR3 length: 15 amino acids. V lost 2 bases, J lost 3 bases, and 13 bases lay in between. The CDR3 DNA follows: TGTGCCAGCAGCCAAACTCCAGGATTGTACACTGAAGCTTTCTTT. Its translation is CASSQTPGLYTEAFF.

This clonotype was counted between two and nine times. V gene TRBV29-1 combines with J gene TRBJ2-3, with 11 positions matching TRBD2. The CDR3 contains 13 residues. Trimming at V came to 7 bases and at J to 3 bases, leaving 3 bases not matched to a gene. From germline, CDR1 is SQVTM and CDR2 ANQGSEA. CDR3 sequence reads: CSDLAGGTDTQYF. Written as DNA, the CDR3 is TGCAGCGATCTAGCGGGAGGTACAGATACGCAGTATTTT.

The genes are TRBV5-1 and TRBJ2-7; 9 bases agree with TRBD1. The V gene end was trimmed by 3 bases and the J gene end by 4 bases; junction bases not matched to a gene: 2. CDR1 and CDR2 (germline): SGHRS, YFSETQ. CDR3 length: 13 residues. CDR3 in DNA: TGCGCCAGCAGCTGGGGGACAGGGTACGAGCAGTACTTC. It codes for CASSWGTGYEQYF.

This chain connects TRBV20-1 to TRBJ2-5; no clear D gene. V was trimmed by 2 bases and J by 4 bases, leaving 11 bases between them. The CDR3 length is 13 residues. Germline CDR1 is DFQATT and CDR2 is SNEGSKA (reference sequence). This CDR3 is CSARLGLGETQYF. DNA for the CDR3: TGCAGTGCTAGACTTGGGCTTGGAGAGACCCAGTACTTC.

The chain is built from TRBV30 and TRBJ1-2; TRBD1 is a possible D gene (5 bases). The CDR3 runs 13 residues. The ends were cut back, 1 base at V and 4 bases at J, with 10 bases in the middle. Germline-derived CDR1 and CDR2 are GTSNPN and SVGIG (reference sequence). The CDR3 DNA follows: TGTGCCTGGAGTGGACAGACCTTCTATGGCTACACCTTC. Its protein product is CAWSGQTFYGYTF. Variable domain in full (rest from reference TRBV30 and TRBJ1-2): SQTIHQWPATLVQPVGSPLSLECTVEGTSNPNLYWYRQAAGRGLQLLFYSVGIGQISSEVPQNLSASRPQDRQFILSSKKLLLSDSGFYLCAWSGQTFYGYTFGSGTRLTVV.

The chain combines TRBV20-1 with TRBJ2-1; D is possibly TRBD2 (6 bases). Trimming cost V 2 bases and J 0 bases, with 11 bases left between them. CDR3 size: 15 residues. CDR1 and CDR2 from the germline V gene are DFQATT and SNEGSKA (reference sequence). The CDR3: CSARLRGLSYNEQFF. CDR3 bases: TGCAGTGCTAGACTGCGGGGCCTCTCCTACAATGAGCAGTTCTTC.

This clonotype was observed a few times. CDR3 nucleotides: TGTGCCAGCAGTAGAGGGCGGTCTAATGAAAAACTGTTTTTT. Its translation: CASSRGRSNEKLFF. The chain joins TRBV6-2 or TRBV6-3 to TRBJ1-4; no definite D call. The CDR3 is 14 residues long. Trimming shortened V by 5 bases and J by 3 bases, and 10 bases separated the two germline ends. The V gene's germline CDR1 is MNHEY and CDR2 SVGEGT.

This clonotype occurred many times. The chain recombines TRBV28 with TRBJ1-1; maybe TRBD1 (5 bases). CDR1 is MDHEN, CDR2 SYDVKM, per germline. V lost 5 bases and J 4 bases, leaving 14 bases between the germline ends. The CDR3 extends over 14 amino acids. CDR3 amino acids: CASSTTGDLTEAFF. Written as DNA, the CDR3 is TGTGCCAGCAGTACCACCGGGGACCTCACTGAAGCTTTCTTT. Full variable domain (rest looked up from reference TRBV28 and TRBJ1-1): DVKVTQSSRYLVKRTGEKVFLECVQDMDHENMFWYRQDPGLGLRLIYFSYDVKMKEKGDIPEGYSVSREKKERFSLILESASTNQTSMYLCASSTTGDLTEAFFGQGTRLTVV.

The rearrangement uses TRBV5-4 and TRBJ2-1; weak D call: TRBD2 (5 bases). V was trimmed by 4 bases and J by 3 bases, leaving 14 bases between them. The CDR3 runs to 15 residues. CDR1 is SGHNT, CDR2 YYREEE, per germline (reference sequence). CDR3 sequence (DNA): TGTGCCAGCAGCAGCTTTGGGGAGAGCTACAATGAGCAGTTCTTC. This sequence encodes CASSSFGESYNEQFF.

This clonotype was recorded a few times. The gene calls are TRBV6-5 and TRBJ2-7, with D unresolved. Trimming stripped 2 bases from V and 2 bases from J, with 13 bases between. This CDR3 is 15 amino acids long. Germline V gene data show CDR1 as MNHEY and CDR2 as SVGAGI. The chain's CDR3 is CASSYLRTDTYEQYF. CDR3 coding DNA: TGTGCCAGCAGTTACCTCAGGACGGATACCTACGAGCAGTACTTC.

This clonotype appeared a few times. CDR3 region: CASSRWGTDTQYF. The CDR3, as DNA: TGTGCCAGCAGTCGCTGGGGAACAGATACGCAGTATTTT. This sequence joins TRBV7-3 and TRBJ2-3; D unresolved. The CDR3 has 13 amino acids. The germline CDR1 and CDR2 sequences are SGHTA and FQGTGA. Between the trimmed V and J ends, which lost 6 bases and 3 bases, there was a span of 10 bases. Filled out from reference TRBV7-3 and TRBJ2-3, the complete variable domain reads GAGVSQTPSNKVTEKGKYVELRCDPISGHTALYWYRQSLGQGPEFLIYFQGTGAADDSGLPNDRFFAVRPEGSVSTLKIQRTERGDSAVYLCASSRWGTDTQYFGPGTRLTVL.

The genes are TRBV2 and TRBJ1-1; D is possibly TRBD1 (5 bases). There are 14 residues in the CDR3. The germline CDR1 and CDR2 sequences are SNHLY and FYNNEI. The ends were cut back, 6 bases at V and 4 bases at J, with 15 bases in the middle. This CDR3 reads CASRQDGPATEAFF. The CDR3, as DNA: TGTGCCAGCAGACAGGACGGGCCTGCCACTGAAGCTTTCTTT.

Concerning this clonotype itself: A much larger clone differs from this one at a single base, so this may be a read error. The rearrangement uses TRBV6-1 and TRBJ2-5; 9 nucleotides align to TRBD2. The J call may be mistaken, given a closer DNA end match to TRBJ2-1. Germline V gives CDR1 MNHNS, CDR2 SASEGT. The CDR3 runs to 13 residues. The CDR3 is CASGTSWKETQFF. The CDR3 DNA sequence: TGTGCCAGCGGGACTAGCTGGAAGGAGACCCAGTTCTTC.

The chain employs TRBV27 and TRBJ2-1, with 7 bases aligning to TRBD1. The CDR3 extends over 14 amino acids. Per germline, CDR1 MNHEY and CDR2 SMNVEV (reference sequence). V lost 9 bases to trimming and J lost 3 bases; unmatched junction nucleotides: 8. DNA for the CDR3: TGTGCCAGTTCCCGACAGGGTGGCTACAATGAGCAGTTCTTC. It specifies CASSRQGGYNEQFF.

Details on this clonotype: Sequence at one end of the junction differs from germline and may be a read error. This sequence joins TRBV10-3 and TRBJ2-2; 7 bases agree with TRBD1. The CDR3 spans 18 residues. The germline V gene encodes CDR1 ENHRY and CDR2 SYGVKD. Here the CDR3 reads CAVSDPDRTRDGTGELFF. Written as DNA, the CDR3 is TGTGCCGTCAGTGATCCGGACAGGACCAGGGACGGGACCGGGGAGCTGTTTTTT.